Following are 28 T cell receptor beta chains from one sample sequenced in a study of prognosis after radiotherapy for stage I lung cancer (dated by TCRdb to the early 2020s). Sequencing used an Illumina HiSeq 3000. Two rounds of multiplex PCR on genomic DNA were used to amplify the TCR beta CDR3 region. In the first round of PCR, primers specific to each TRBV and TRBJ gene were used, and the primer sequences are filed in Chinese patent CN105087789A. Starting from the raw public reads, TCRdb applied fastp trimming at Q25, assembled clones with MiXCR and retained in-frame beta chains. Each record represents a unique CDR3 protein, reported with the most common genes and DNA among its rows. This sample has fewer than 25,000 distinct CDR3 sequences in its table, and 35% to 45% of those were observed once. The ten largest clones take up 57% of the sample. The material sequenced was PBMCs, taken before or after stereotactic body radiation therapy (not recorded which). These receptors came from a donor over 45 with non-small cell lung cancer.

V and J are TRBV29-1 and TRBJ2-3; D ambiguous. Trimming removed 2 bases at V and 2 bases at J, with 8 bases between. Looked up from germline, CDR1 is SQVTM and CDR2 is ANQGSEA. This CDR3 spans 13 amino acids. Here the CDR3 DNA reads TGCAGCGTTGAATCGCCCACCACAGATACGCAGTATTTT. Its protein is CSVESPTTDTQYF.

Regarding this clonotype: A much larger clone differs by one base, so this may be a read error. A read error is likely, as this CDR3 ends without the conserved phenylalanine or tryptophan. The V call is TRBV7-9, the J call TRBJ2-3; D unclear. CDR1 is SEHNR, CDR2 FQNEAQ, per germline (reference sequence). V lost 1 base to trimming and J lost 8 bases, with 13 bases between them. The CDR3 runs 14 residues. The CDR3 here is CASSLDGPPATQYS. The CDR3 DNA sequence: TGTGCCAGCAGCTTAGACGGGCCGCCCGCTACGCAGTATTCT.

This clonotype came up many times. Being one base from a much bigger clone, this may be a read error. As DNA, the CDR3 is TGCAGTGCGGCGGAGGGCGAGGGGTACGAGCAGTACTTC. Translating gives CSAAEGEGYEQYF. V usage is TRBV20-1 and J usage is TRBJ2-7, with a tentative D call TRBD2 (6 bases). CDR3 length: 13 amino acids. From germline, CDR1 is DFQATT and CDR2 SNEGSKA (reference sequence). V lost 6 bases to trimming and J lost 4 bases, with 16 bases between them.

In its sample, this clonotype was seen many times. The V call is TRBV5-1, the J call TRBJ2-3, with D uncertain. The germline V gene has CDR1 SGHRS and CDR2 YFSETQ. The ends were cut back, 0 bases at V and 2 bases at J, with 10 bases in the middle. This CDR3 spans 15 amino acids. The CDR3 protein is CASSLGSRPTDTQYF. CDR3 DNA sequence: TGCGCCAGCAGCTTGGGGTCTAGACCCACAGATACGCAGTATTTT. The full variable domain, completed using reference TRBV5-1 and TRBJ2-3, is KAGVTQTPRYLIKTRGQQVTLSCSPISGHRSVSWYQQTPGQGLQFLFEYFSETQRNKGNFPGRFSGRQFSNSRSEMNVSTLELGDSALYLCASSLGSRPTDTQYFGPGTRLTVL.

The rearrangement uses TRBV6-1 and TRBJ2-7; 16 bases match TRBD2. Germline loops: CDR1 MNHNS, CDR2 SASEGT. Trimming took 6 bases from V and 6 from J; bases not matched to a gene: 14. CDR3 length: 18 residues. The CDR3 region is CASRRNPGTSGRAFEQYF. CDR3 nucleotides: TGTGCCAGCAGACGTAATCCCGGGACTAGCGGGAGGGCCTTCGAGCAGTACTTC.

Points on this clonotype: A much larger clone is a single base away; this may be a read error. The rearrangement links TRBV11-1 to TRBJ1-1; 10 bases align to TRBD1. The CDR3 is made up of 18 amino acids. Germline-derived CDR1 and CDR2 are SGHAT and FQDESV (reference sequence). With 5 bases clipped from V and 2 bases from J, the junction kept 14 bases outside the gene matches. CDR3 bases: TGTGCCAGCAGCCCGAAGGGCCCCGGGACAGGGGTCAACACTGAAGCTTTCTTT. Translating it yields CASSPKGPGTGVNTEAFF.

The chain links TRBV28 to TRBJ2-7; possibly TRBD1 for D (5 bases). The germline V gene has CDR1 MDHEN and CDR2 SYDVKM. V lost 1 base and J 3 bases, leaving 16 bases between the germline ends. There are 16 residues in the CDR3. The CDR3 DNA reads TGTGCCAGCAGTTTATCTAGACAGTCCCCCAGCTACGAGCAGTACTTC. It codes for CASSLSRQSPSYEQYF. Variable domain in full (rest from reference TRBV28 and TRBJ2-7): DVKVTQSSRYLVKRTGEKVFLECVQDMDHENMFWYRQDPGLGLRLIYFSYDVKMKEKGDIPEGYSVSREKKERFSLILESASTNQTSMYLCASSLSRQSPSYEQYFGPGTRLTVT.

This clonotype was seen many times. The rearrangement links TRBV15 to TRBJ2-7; tentative D call: TRBD1 (6 bases). This CDR3 has 14 amino acids. Germline CDR1 is LNHNV and CDR2 is YYDKDF (reference sequence). The V gene lost 5 bases and the J gene lost 7 bases, with 18 bases spanning the gap. The CDR3 sequence is CATSFRDTRWEQYF. As DNA, the CDR3 is TGTGCCACCAGCTTCCGGGACACCCGATGGGAGCAGTACTTC.

The V call is TRBV7-3, the J call TRBJ2-2; unclear D gene. CDR1 is SGHTA and CDR2 is FQGTGA in the germline V gene. The CDR3 contains 14 residues. Trimming stripped 1 base from V and 7 bases from J, with 10 bases between. The chain's CDR3 is CASSLNSARGELFF. For the CDR3, the DNA is TGTGCCAGCAGCTTAAATTCGGCCCGCGGGGAGCTGTTTTTT.

The chain combines TRBV11-3 with TRBJ2-2; 10 bases are shared with TRBD1. The CDR3 is made up of 16 amino acids. V trimming: 1 base; J trimming: 4 bases; junction bases outside the gene matches: 3. The germline V gene encodes CDR1 SGHNT and CDR2 YENEEA. The CDR3 loop reads CASSLAGQGPTGELFF. Here the CDR3 DNA reads TGTGCCAGCAGCTTAGCGGGACAGGGGCCCACCGGGGAGCTGTTTTTT.

Concerning this clonotype itself: This may be a read error, as it is one base from a much larger clone. The genes are TRBV5-1 and TRBJ2-1; TRBD1 agrees at 9 bases. V lost 5 bases to trimming and J lost 8 bases; unmatched junction nucleotides: 8. CDR3 length: 14 amino acids. Germline CDR1 reads SGHRS; CDR2 reads YFSETQ. The CDR3 nucleotides read TGCGCCAGCAGAGGGGGGACAGGGTTCGATGAGCAGTTCTTC. Residues: CASRGGTGFDEQFF.

The table lists this clonotype with many counts. The rearrangement links TRBV15 to TRBJ1-6; 8 nucleotides agree with TRBD1. CDR1 LNHNV and CDR2 YYDKDF come from the germline V gene (reference sequence). J was trimmed by 10 bases and V by 3 bases; bases with no gene match: 5. The CDR3 has 14 residues. The CDR3 DNA is TGTGCCACCAGCAGGTTTGGGACAGGCTCACCCCTCCACTTT. Translation: CATSRFGTGSPLHF.

The chain couples TRBV5-1 to TRBJ1-3; D is unclear. CDR3 length: 15 amino acids. The V end was cut by 0 bases, the J end by 0 bases, with 7 bases between. Per the germline V gene, CDR1 is SGHRS and CDR2 is YFSETQ. CDR3 region: CASSLDGTSGNTIYF. The CDR3 DNA reads TGCGCCAGCAGCTTGGACGGCACCTCTGGAAACACCATATATTTT.

This clonotype appeared a few times. This may come from a read error, since a much larger clone is one base off. Here the CDR3 reads CASGQDGRGGQETQYF. Here the CDR3 DNA reads TGTGCCAGCGGCCAAGATGGCAGGGGAGGGCAAGAGACCCAGTACTTC. The rearrangement joins TRBV3-1 to TRBJ2-5; D may be TRBD2 (7 bases). The CDR3 sequence is 16 residues long. CDR1 and CDR2 from the germline V gene are LGHDT and YNNKEL (reference sequence).

The chain carries TRBV6-1 and TRBJ2-3; TRBD2 is a possible D gene (5 bases). CDR1 MNHNS and CDR2 SASEGT come from the germline V gene. Trimming cost V 6 bases and J 2 bases, with 15 bases left between them. The CDR3 runs to 15 residues. CDR3 DNA sequence: TGTGCCAGCAGCACAAACCGAGCGGACACAGATACGCAGTATTTT. This gives the protein CASSTNRADTDTQYF.

This clonotype has a count of ten or more. This chain joins TRBV20-1 and TRBJ2-1; 9 bases agree with TRBD1. This CDR3 has 15 residues. Germline V gene lookup returns CDR1 DFQATT and CDR2 SNEGSKA (reference sequence). The trim removed 0 bases at V and 7 bases at J, leaving 7 bases unmatched. The CDR3 coding sequence is TGCAGTGCTAGAGATTCAAACAGGGGGCGGAATGAGCAGTTCTTC. It translates to CSARDSNRGRNEQFF.

V gene TRBV30 combines with J gene TRBJ1-4, with D unresolved. CDR1 is GTSNPN, CDR2 SVGIG, per germline (reference sequence). V was pared by 7 bases and J by 9 bases, with 21 bases between. CDR3 size: 14 residues. DNA for the CDR3: TGTGCCTACGAACCCTTGTCTATGGGGAAAAAACTGTTTTTT. Protein product: CAYEPLSMGKKLFF.

With respect to this clonotype: A read error is the likely source, as a far larger clone sits one nucleotide away. This chain uses TRBV6-2 or TRBV6-3 with TRBJ2-7; maybe TRBD1 (5 bases). CDR3 length: 14 amino acids. Germline assignment: CDR1 MNHEY and CDR2 SVGEGT. In nucleotides, the CDR3 is TGTGCCAGCAGTGAGTCACCAGGGTCCTACGAGCATTACTTC. Its translation: CASSESPGSYEHYF.

Here the CDR3 reads CASTQRLGALRDEQFF. The DNA for the CDR3 is TGTGCCAGCACACAGCGACTAGGTGCGCTGCGGGATGAGCAGTTCTTC. V gene TRBV12-3 or TRBV12-4 combines with J gene TRBJ2-1; possibly TRBD2 for D (6 bases). The CDR3 consists of 16 residues. The ends were cut back, 7 bases at V and 8 bases at J, with 24 bases in the middle.

The gene calls are TRBV7-3 and TRBJ2-2; a weak D match, TRBD2 (6 bases). Germline V lookup: CDR1 SGHTA, CDR2 FQGTGA. The CDR3 contains 14 residues. Between the trimmed V and J ends, which lost 3 bases and 9 bases, there was a span of 14 bases. For the CDR3, the DNA is TGTGCCAGCAGCTTTTCTGGAGGGACCTGGGAGCTGTTTTTT. It encodes CASSFSGGTWELFF.

About this clonotype itself: One base separates it from a far larger clone, so it is likely a read error. V is TRBV6-5 and J is TRBJ1-6; D might be TRBD1 (6 bases). The CDR3 is 14 residues long. The germline V gene has CDR1 MNHEY and CDR2 SVGAGI. V lost 7 bases, J lost 9 bases, and 16 bases lay in between. The CDR3, as DNA: TGTGCCAGCACCAAACAGGGAAAAGTTTCACCCCTCCACTTT. Translation gives CASTKQGKVSPLHF.

The V gene is TRBV9, the J gene TRBJ1-1; D is unresolved. The germline V gene encodes CDR1 SGDLS and CDR2 YYNGEE. Trimming removed 4 bases from V and 4 bases from J, with 14 bases in between. The CDR3 is 14 amino acids. The CDR3 here is CASSCSTSVTEAFF. CDR3 sequence (DNA): TGTGCCAGCAGCTGCTCAACGTCAGTCACTGAAGCTTTCTTT.

This clonotype was counted at least ten times. The CDR3 DNA reads TGTGCCACCAGCCGAGGAGGTAGCGGGAGGGCCCGGGAGCAGTTCTTC. Protein product: CATSRGGSGRAREQFF. The chain uses TRBV15 and TRBJ2-1; 11 nucleotides agree with TRBD2. The CDR3 is made up of 16 amino acids. The V segment lost 5 bases and the J segment 10 bases; nucleotides outside the gene matches: 13. CDR1 and CDR2 (germline): LNHNV, YYDKDF (reference sequence).

A word on this clonotype: Relative to the germline gene, one junction end is altered; a read error may explain this. This rearrangement joins TRBV28 to TRBJ2-7, with D perhaps matching TRBD1 (6 bases). The CDR3 contains 14 residues. Germline V gene sequence: CDR1 MDHEN, CDR2 SYDVKM. CDR3 bases: TGTACCAGCAGTTCGCACTACAGGGCAGTCGAGCAGTACTTC. Residues: CTSSSHYRAVEQYF.

This clonotype showed up many times. The chain couples TRBV20-1 to TRBJ2-2, with D possibly being TRBD2 (6 bases). Between the trimmed V and J ends, which lost 2 bases and 2 bases, there was a span of 12 bases. Germline V lookup: CDR1 DFQATT, CDR2 SNEGSKA (reference sequence). This CDR3 is built from 15 residues. The CDR3 is CSARTWRDNTGELFF. The DNA of the CDR3 is TGCAGTGCTAGAACCTGGAGGGATAACACCGGGGAGCTGTTTTTT.

The table lists this clonotype with many counts. The chain carries TRBV29-1 and TRBJ2-7; the D call may be TRBD1 or TRBD2 (5 bases each). This CDR3 contains 12 residues. Trimming left V 7 bases short and J 3 bases short, with 13 bases between. The germline V gene encodes CDR1 SQVTM and CDR2 ANQGSEA. CDR3 nucleotide sequence: TGCAGCGCGAGGGGTGGTTACTACGAGCAGTACTTC. Its protein product is CSARGGYYEQYF.

This clonotype was observed many times. The chain uses TRBV7-2 and TRBJ2-5; D assignment may be TRBD1 or TRBD2 (6 bases each). Germline V gene lookup returns CDR1 SGHTA and CDR2 FQGNSA. This CDR3 region has 14 residues. Trimming took off 3 bases at V and 4 bases at J, with 12 bases between the two ends. The CDR3 DNA reads as TGTGCCAGCAGCTTGATAGGGGGAGGAGAGACCCAGTACTTC. It yields the protein CASSLIGGGETQYF.

This clonotype was observed many times. The gene calls are TRBV30 and TRBJ1-1; D gene unclear. Per the germline V gene, CDR1 is GTSNPN and CDR2 is SVGIG (reference sequence). Trimming stripped 4 bases from V and 4 bases from J, with 10 bases between. The CDR3 loop spans 12 amino acids. The DNA of the CDR3 is TGTGCCTGGAATACGGAATCCACTGAAGCTTTCTTT. Translation gives CAWNTESTEAFF. The whole variable domain, remainder taken from reference TRBV30 and TRBJ1-1, is SQTIHQWPATLVQPVGSPLSLECTVEGTSNPNLYWYRQAAGRGLQLLFYSVGIGQISSEVPQNLSASRPQDRQFILSSKKLLLSDSGFYLCAWNTESTEAFFGQGTRLTVV.